This T cell receptor (beta chain) was sequenced for a study of cytomegalovirus exposure and HLA in healthy donors. Overall study: Most genotyped donors, around 78% of roughly 400, had Caucasian-associated genetic ancestry.

This clone appeared once. Its antigen is still unknown. The PCR used 60 Vbeta and 13 Jbeta primers. Only in-frame clones appear in the TCRdb table, and some are missing; sequencing was by immunoSEQ multiplex PCR. The sample shows about 140,000 clones, around 63% of them seen only once. Notes on the study in general: A missense variant in DCLRE1C was later tied to TCR beta V- and J-gene trimming. Generally TCR sequences proved uncommon, though certain public TCRs appeared in numerous donors.

The V end was cut by 7 bases, the J end by 2 bases, with 14 bases between. Germline V gene data show CDR1 as MDHEN and CDR2 as SYDVKM. CDR3 size: 14 residues. Sequenced sample: PBMCs. This sequence joins TRBV28 and TRBJ1-1; D remains ambiguous. This sequence originates from a human donor in good health. The chain's CDR3 is CASTRGGLNTEAFF. The CDR3 DNA is TGTGCCAGCACCCGCGGCGGGCTAAACACTGAAGCTTTCTTT.